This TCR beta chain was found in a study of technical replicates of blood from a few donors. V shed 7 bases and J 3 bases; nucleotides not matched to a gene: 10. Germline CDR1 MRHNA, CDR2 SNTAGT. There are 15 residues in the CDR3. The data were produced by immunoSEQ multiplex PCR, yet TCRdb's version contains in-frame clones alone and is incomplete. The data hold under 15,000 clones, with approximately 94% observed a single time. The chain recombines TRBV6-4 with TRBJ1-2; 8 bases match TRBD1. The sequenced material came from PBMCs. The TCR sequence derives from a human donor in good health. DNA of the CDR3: TGTGCCAGCAACCCGACAGGGGAGGTTTACTATGGCTACACCTTC. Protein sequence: CASNPTGEVYYGYTF.